These 12 T cell receptor beta chains originate from one sample sequenced in a study of beta chain features in type 1 diabetes. Their cognate antigens are unknown. Study results and caveats: Moderate but significant shortening of TCRB CDR3s was recorded in all four CD4+ subsets from Type 1 diabetes patients.

Reverse transcribing all isolated RNA meant expressed TCRB transcripts were sequenced. Profiling relied on immunoSEQ multiplex PCR, and the TCRdb table lists in-frame clones only, not all of them. The repertoire holds 500,000 to 850,000 clones, with more than 12% as singletons. Sequencing was done on a sample of naive CD4+ T cells from blood. These TCRs come from a man in his late teens or twenties with type 1 diabetes.

The gene calls are TRBV9 and TRBJ2-7; TRBD1 matches at 8 bases. This CDR3 contains 14 residues. Per germline, CDR1 SGDLS and CDR2 YYNGEE. Losses at the gene ends were 3 bases for V and 0 bases for J; bases not matched to a gene: 2. For the CDR3, the DNA is TGTGCCAGCAGCGGGACAGGGAGCTCCTACGAGCAGTACTTC. Amino acids: CASSGTGSSYEQYF.

The chain is built from TRBV4-1 and TRBJ2-1; TRBD2 matches at 8 bases. Trimming removed 4 bases from V and 8 bases from J; junction bases left unmatched: 13. CDR1 MGHRA and CDR2 YSYEKL come from the germline V gene. This CDR3 is built from 16 residues. The CDR3 sequence: CASSPRVVAGRDEQFF. The CDR3 coding sequence is TGCGCCAGCAGCCCGCGGGTGGTAGCGGGGAGAGATGAGCAGTTCTTC.

The chain employs TRBV30 and TRBJ1-1, with D unresolved. The CDR3 extends over 11 amino acids. V lost 0 bases, J lost 6 bases, and 5 bases lay in between. CDR1 is GTSNPN and CDR2 is SVGIG in the germline V gene (reference sequence). The CDR3 sequence is CAWSVHPEAFF. CDR3 DNA sequence: TGTGCCTGGAGTGTACACCCTGAAGCTTTCTTT.

This sequence joins TRBV5-4 and TRBJ2-5, with D uncertain. Germline V lookup: CDR1 SGHNT, CDR2 YYREEE (reference sequence). Trimming took off 0 bases at V and 0 bases at J, with 9 bases between the two ends. CDR3 length: 15 residues. CDR3 loop: CASSLEPTNQETQYF. The CDR3 DNA sequence: TGTGCCAGCAGCTTGGAGCCTACTAACCAAGAGACCCAGTACTTC.

V and J are TRBV6-1 and TRBJ2-3; D remains unclear. From germline, CDR1 is MNHNS and CDR2 SASEGT. V lost 4 bases, J lost 2 bases, and 10 bases lay in between. This CDR3 contains 14 residues. The chain's CDR3 is CASSAGSFTDTQYF. CDR3 sequence (DNA): TGTGCCAGCAGTGCTGGTAGTTTCACAGATACGCAGTATTTT.

The chain joins TRBV28 to TRBJ1-5, with TRBD1 identical over 8 bases. CDR1 and CDR2 from the germline V gene are MDHEN and SYDVKM. The trim removed 8 bases at V and 6 bases at J, leaving 6 bases unmatched. The CDR3 has 13 residues. This CDR3 reads CASGGQGAQPQHF. The DNA of the CDR3 is TGTGCCAGCGGCGGACAGGGAGCTCAGCCCCAGCATTTT.

Only a few counts were recorded for this clone. The genes are TRBV29-1 and TRBJ2-3; 11 bases map to TRBD2. Germline CDR1 SQVTM, CDR2 ANQGSEA. The CDR3 length is 15 residues. V was clipped by 6 bases and J by 6 bases; unmatched bases: 11. CDR3 loop: CSVGIAGGQGDTQYF. The CDR3 region has the DNA TGCAGCGTCGGAATAGCGGGGGGGCAGGGGGATACGCAGTATTTT.

This clone was seen a handful of times. This specimen includes other DNA sequences encoding the same CDR3. The rearrangement links TRBV18 to TRBJ2-5; no clear D gene. The CDR3 loop spans 13 amino acids. The V end lost 6 bases, the J end lost 5 bases, and 13 bases lay between the germline ends. Germline lookup yields CDR1 KGHSH and CDR2 LQKENI. The CDR3 here is CASSPGGKETQYF. In DNA form, the CDR3 reads TGTGCCAGCTCCCCCGGTGGGAAGGAGACCCAGTACTTC.

The chain carries TRBV2 and TRBJ1-6; D remains unclear. The V gene lost 9 bases and the J gene lost 7 bases, with 13 bases spanning the gap. The CDR3 totals 13 residues. Germline loops: CDR1 SNHLY, CDR2 FYNNEI. The CDR3 spells CASLESRNSPLHF. The CDR3 bases are TGTGCCAGTCTGGAATCCCGGAATTCACCCCTCCACTTT.

The rearrangement uses TRBV7-9 and TRBJ2-3; 7 bases align to TRBD2. This CDR3 comprises 16 residues. Germline-derived CDR1 and CDR2 are SEHNR and FQNEAQ (reference sequence). Trimming at V came to 5 bases and at J to 2 bases, leaving 10 bases not matched to a gene. CDR3 in DNA: TGTGCCAGCAGCAGCGGGGCGGGGACCCCCACAGATACGCAGTATTTT. Protein: CASSSGAGTPTDTQYF.

The chain employs TRBV2 and TRBJ2-4, with a weak D call TRBD2 (5 bases). This CDR3 spans 13 amino acids. Trimming left V 8 bases short and J 8 bases short, with 16 bases between. Looked up from germline, CDR1 is SNHLY and CDR2 is FYNNEI. Here the CDR3 DNA reads TGTGCCAGCTCACCCGGACTTTCCGACATTCAGTACTTC. It yields the protein CASSPGLSDIQYF.

The chain joins TRBV30 to TRBJ2-3, with 7 bases aligning to TRBD2. Germline CDR1 and CDR2: GTSNPN and SVGIG (reference sequence). The CDR3 length is 16 residues. With V trimmed by 2 bases and J by 2 bases, 10 bases remained unmatched. In nucleotides, the CDR3 is TGTGCCTGGAGTCCATCCCTAGCGGCTCTCACAGATACGCAGTATTTT. Translating it yields CAWSPSLAALTDTQYF.